A selection of T cell receptor beta chains follows, all from one sample in a study of OX40 agonist ivuxolimab in advanced cancers. Using immunoSEQ multiplex PCR, the repertoire was profiled, and TCRdb retains in-frame clones only, with some absent. This table has over 15,000 clones, 60% to 85% appearing once. The sequencing used CD4+ or CD8+ T cells sorted from blood, collected in a trial of the OX40 agonist ivuxolimab. The source is an adult with an advanced solid tumor such as melanoma, head and neck, liver or kidney cancer. Each CDR3 is given with its conserved first and last residue. The order of the fields is V gene, J gene, clone size, D gene, CDR3 DNA, CDR3 protein. The D gene is left open where the match is weak. Where a row states a size, it is once, few, many or the class of an expanded clone; other rows omit it.

>TRBV7-7|TRBJ2-1|NA|NA
TGTGCTAGCAGCTTAGGGGGGGTCAATGAGCAGTTCTTC
CASSLGGVNEQFF
>TRBV7-8|TRBJ1-1|NA|NA
TGTGCCAGCAGCTTAAGGCCGGACGGTAAAGCTTTCTTT
CASSLRPDGKAFF
>TRBV9|TRBJ1-1|NA|NA
TGTGCCAGCAGCGTATGGGAGAACACTGAAGCTTTCTTT
CASSVWENTEAFF
>TRBV29-1|TRBJ1-2|NA|NA
TGCAGCGTTGACACTAGGACCCCGCAGGGGAAACTTAACTATGGCTACACCTTC
CSVDTRTPQGKLNYGYTF
>TRBV5-1|TRBJ1-1|NA|TRBD1
TGCGCCAGCAGCCCTAGGTCGACAGGGCTGAACACTGAAGCTTTCTTT
CASSPRSTGLNTEAFF
>TRBV29-1|TRBJ2-3|NA|NA
TGCAGCGTTCCGGTGGGTACTAGCACAGATACGCAGTATTTT
CSVPVGTSTDTQYF
>TRBV7-9|TRBJ2-7|NA|TRBD2
TGTGCCAGCAGCTTAGGGGCCCCGAGGAGCGGGAGGGACGAGCAGTACTTC
CASSLGAPRSGRDEQYF
>TRBV9|TRBJ1-2|NA|NA
TGTGCCAGCAGCGTAGGTGACAGTGCTAACTATGGCTACACCTTC
CASSVGDSANYGYTF
>TRBV2|TRBJ1-5|NA|TRBD1
TGTGCCAGCAGTGACCCAGGGGGCCGCGGGAATCAGCCCCAGCATTTT
CASSDPGGRGNQPQHF
>TRBV5-4|TRBJ2-2|NA|TRBD1
TGTGCCAGCAGACCGGGACAGGGAAAGGGCGGGGAGCTGTTTTTT
CASRPGQGKGGELFF
>TRBV13|TRBJ2-3|NA|NA
TGTGCCAGCAGCCTTATTACTAGCACAGATACGCAGTATTTT
CASSLITSTDTQYF
>TRBV5-5|TRBJ2-7|NA|TRBD2
TGTGCCAGCAGCTTGGCGGGGGGGTCCGACGAGCAGTACTTC
CASSLAGGSDEQYF
>TRBV4-1|TRBJ1-1|NA|TRBD1
TGCGCCAGCAGCCAGCAGGACAGGGTGAACACTGAAGCTTTCTTT
CASSQQDRVNTEAFF
>TRBV4-3|TRBJ2-7|NA|NA
TGCGCCAGCAGCCAAGGCGCTCCGGCTAGCCTATCCGACGAGCAGTACTTC
CASSQGAPASLSDEQYF
>TRBV29-1|TRBJ2-7|NA|NA
TGCAGCGTGATCACCGCGGCCAGCTCCTACGAGCAGTACTTC
CSVITAASSYEQYF
>TRBV10-3|TRBJ2-3|many|NA
TGTGCCATCACCGAAGGGCTAGCGAACACAGATACGCAGTATTTT
CAITEGLANTDTQYF
>TRBV10-3|TRBJ1-1|few|NA
TGTGCCACCAAGAACAGGGTGAACACTGAAGCTTTCTTT
CATKNRVNTEAFF
>TRBV27|TRBJ2-5|NA|TRBD1
TGTGCCAGCAGTTCCTGGACAGGGCAAGAGACCCAGTACTTC
CASSSWTGQETQYF
>TRBV7-2|TRBJ2-5|NA|NA
TGTGCCAGCAGCTTAGCGCAATTAGGCAGTCAAGAGACCCAGTACTTC
CASSLAQLGSQETQYF
>TRBV7-9|TRBJ2-5|few|TRBD1
TGTGCCAGCAGCTGGGGGACAGGACGCCAAGAGACCCAGTACTTC
CASSWGTGRQETQYF
>TRBV27|TRBJ1-1|NA|TRBD1
TGTGCCAGCAGTGGACACAGGGGTCGGAACACTGAAGCTTTCTTT
CASSGHRGRNTEAFF
>TRBV6-4|TRBJ2-1|NA|NA
TGTGCCAGCAGTGACTCGAGGGACCCTGGGGCCAATGAGCAGTTCTTC
CASSDSRDPGANEQFF
>TRBV7-9|TRBJ2-1|NA|TRBD2
TGTGCCAGCAGTCCACTAGCGGGAGTGAGCAATGAGCAGTTCTTC
CASSPLAGVSNEQFF
>TRBV7-2|TRBJ1-1|NA|TRBD1
TGTGCCAGCAGCTTGCAGGGGGGGAACACTGAAGCTTTCTTT
CASSLQGGNTEAFF
>TRBV7-2|TRBJ1-2|NA|NA
TGTGCCAGCAGCTTGAACCCCGACAGGAACTATGGCTACACCTTC
CASSLNPDRNYGYTF
>TRBV19|TRBJ2-2|NA|NA
TGTGCCAGTAGTAGAACGATACCCGGGGAGCTGTTTTTT
CASSRTIPGELFF
>TRBV15|TRBJ1-1|NA|NA
TGTGCCACCAGCAGAGAGGCCATGAACACTGAAGCTTTCTTT
CATSREAMNTEAFF
>TRBV5-1|TRBJ2-5|NA|TRBD1
TGCGCCAGCAGCTTGGTGGGACAGCAAGAGACCCAGTACTTC
CASSLVGQQETQYF
>TRBV27|TRBJ2-3|NA|NA
TGTGCCAGCAGAGATGCCCGGGGAGGGGGGGGTACAGATACGCAGTATTTT
CASRDARGGGGTDTQYF
>TRBV7-2|TRBJ1-5|few|TRBD1
TGTGCCAGCAGCCCCAGGGACAGTCACAATCAGCCCCAGCATTTT
CASSPRDSHNQPQHF
>TRBV4-3|TRBJ2-1|medium-sized|NA
TGCGCCAGCAGCCAAGAGCGGCAGGGAGCAGTCGATGAGCAGTTCTTC
CASSQERQGAVDEQFF
>TRBV6-6|TRBJ2-7|medium-sized|TRBD1
TGTGCCAGCACCAGGGACAGGGGTGGTTACGAGCAGTACTTC
CASTRDRGGYEQYF
>TRBV4-2|TRBJ2-3|NA|NA
TGTGCCAGCAGCCCATGGGGGGGCGGGGACACAGATACGCAGTATTTT
CASSPWGGGDTDTQYF
>TRBV28|TRBJ1-5|NA|NA
TGTGCCAGCAGTCCCAGACAGGTTGGCAATCAGCCCCAGCATTTT
CASSPRQVGNQPQHF
>TRBV2|TRBJ2-5|NA|TRBD2
TGTGCCAGCAGTGAGCTAGCGGGGGGGCGGGAGACCCAGTACTTC
CASSELAGGRETQYF
>TRBV2|TRBJ1-5|NA|NA
TGTGCCAGCACCACACGGCTTGGTCAGCCCCAGCATTTT
CASTTRLGQPQHF
>TRBV7-9|TRBJ2-7|NA|NA
TGTGCCAGCAGCCCGGGGGACGGCACCCCTGGCGAGCAGTACTTC
CASSPGDGTPGEQYF
>TRBV5-6|TRBJ2-4|NA|NA
TGTGCCAGCAGCAAAACTTCTGGCGTTGGGGCCAAAAACATTCAGTACTTC
CASSKTSGVGAKNIQYF
>TRBV29-1|TRBJ2-7|few|NA
TGCAGCGTCCAGGACCTCCACGAGCAGTACTTC
CSVQDLHEQYF
>TRBV7-9|TRBJ1-1|NA|NA
TGTGCCAGCAGCTCGACAGGTAACACTGAAGCTTTCTTT
CASSSTGNTEAFF
>TRBV9|TRBJ1-3|NA|NA
TGTGCCAGCAGCCCCAGACCGGTGGGAAACACCATATATTTT
CASSPRPVGNTIYF
>TRBV11-2|TRBJ2-1|NA|TRBD1
TGTGCCAGCGGTGGGACAGGGGGCTACAATGAGCAGTTCTTC
CASGGTGGYNEQFF
>TRBV30|TRBJ2-1|NA|TRBD1
TGTGCCTGGAAGAAGAAGGGACAGCCACGCTCCTACAATGAGCAGTTCTTC
CAWKKKGQPRSYNEQFF
>TRBV19|TRBJ2-1|NA|TRBD1
TGTGCCAGTAGTTCGGGACAGAGTAACAATGAGCAGTTCTTC
CASSSGQSNNEQFF
>TRBV15|TRBJ2-5|NA|TRBD1
TGTGCCACCAGCAGTGCAGTAGCCGGGACAGGAGAGACCCAGTACTTC
CATSSAVAGTGETQYF
>TRBV19|TRBJ1-6|few|TRBD1
TGTGCCAGTAGATTCGGGACAGGTAATTCACCCCTCCACTTT
CASRFGTGNSPLHF
>TRBV19|TRBJ2-3|NA|NA
TGTGCCAGTAGGCCTAGCTGGAGCACAGATACGCAGTATTTT
CASRPSWSTDTQYF
>TRBV18|TRBJ2-1|NA|NA
TGTGCCAGCTCACCAGAGAGCTCCTACAATGAGCAGTTCTTC
CASSPESSYNEQFF
>TRBV29-1|TRBJ1-1|NA|NA
TGCAGCGGTGACCTACCTACCTCCGTGAACACTGAAGCTTTCTTT
CSGDLPTSVNTEAFF
>TRBV16|TRBJ1-4|few|NA
TGTGCCAGCAGCCAAGATAACAGCGAAAGAGAAAAACTGTTTTTT
CASSQDNSEREKLFF
>TRBV7-8|TRBJ1-1|once|TRBD1
TGTGCCAGCAGGGAGGGACAGGGGGCCGGGAACACTGAAGCTTTCTTT
CASREGQGAGNTEAFF
>TRBV5-4|TRBJ1-4|NA|NA
TGTGCCAGCAGCCGGTCATTAGGTGAAAAACTGTTTTTT
CASSRSLGEKLFF
>TRBV15|TRBJ1-5|NA|NA
TGTGCCACCAGCCGGGAGCGCGGTCAGCCCCAGCATTTT
CATSRERGQPQHF
>TRBV2|TRBJ1-5|once|NA
TGTGCCAGCAGTGCAGGAAATCAGCCCCAGCATTTT
CASSAGNQPQHF
>TRBV7-9|TRBJ2-2|few|TRBD1
TGTGCCAGCAGCTCCGCCTTGGGACAGGGGGTAGACACCGGGGAGCTGTTTTTT
CASSSALGQGVDTGELFF
>TRBV5-1|TRBJ2-7|few|NA
TGCGCCAGCAGCCTCGACACGCCGGACTCCTACGAGCAGTACTTC
CASSLDTPDSYEQYF
>TRBV5-4|TRBJ2-7|NA|NA
TGTGCCAGCAGCCTTCCGGACGAGGGGAGCTACGAGCAGTACTTC
CASSLPDEGSYEQYF
>TRBV6-6|TRBJ1-4|NA|NA
TGTGCCAGCAGGGGGATGGGATTCGATGAAAAACTGTTTTTT
CASRGMGFDEKLFF
>TRBV19|TRBJ2-7|NA|NA
TGTGCCAGTAGTGCAGGACCCCTAACCTACGAGCAGTACTTC
CASSAGPLTYEQYF